The clone carrying this TCR beta chain has only a few counts. Its matching antigen is unknown. The entry originates in a study of post-analysis software for immune sequencing data. Study-level results: Patients had higher frequencies than controls of four to six TRBV segments, including TRBV5-6, TRBV5-1 and TRBV20-1. Batch-mates among the samples co-clustered strongly by F measure.

V lost 5 bases to trimming and J lost 5 bases, with 24 bases between them. This CDR3 is 17 amino acids long. Germline V lookup: CDR1 SGHTA, CDR2 FQGTGA. Sequencing libraries made from TCR beta cDNA carried unique molecular identifiers. Each sample of roughly 0.85 to 11 million input T cells yielded around 500,000 cDNA molecules, so each molecule approximated one T cell. TCRdb reprocessed the PCR reads via MiXCR and lists one record per CDR3 protein. Among roughly 540,000 distinct CDR3 sequences, under 40% were seen once, and the ten largest hold 4.5% to 7.5%. Sequencing used blood. The chain carries TRBV7-3 and TRBJ1-2, with D possibly being TRBD1 (6 bases). This clonotype was obtained from a girl under 18 with multiple sclerosis. The CDR3 nucleotides are TGTGCCAGCAGCGTGTCTTTTCCCCCCAGGGGAGAATATGGCTACACCTTC. Translated, it gives CASSVSFPPRGEYGYTF.